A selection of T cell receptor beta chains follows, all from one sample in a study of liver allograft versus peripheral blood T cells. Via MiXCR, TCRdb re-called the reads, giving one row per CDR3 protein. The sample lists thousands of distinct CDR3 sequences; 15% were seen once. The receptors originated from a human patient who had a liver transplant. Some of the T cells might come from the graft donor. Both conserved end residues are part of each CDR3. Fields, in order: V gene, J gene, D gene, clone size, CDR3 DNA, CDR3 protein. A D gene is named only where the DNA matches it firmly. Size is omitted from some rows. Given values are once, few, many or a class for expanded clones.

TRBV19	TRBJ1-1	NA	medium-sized	TGTGCCAGTAGTATAACCGGGGAGGGGACCAGTGAAGCTTTCTTT	CASSITGEGTSEAFF
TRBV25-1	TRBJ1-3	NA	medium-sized	TGTGCCAGCAGTGACTCCGCAGGCAGCTCTGGAAACACCATATATTTT	CASSDSAGSSGNTIYF
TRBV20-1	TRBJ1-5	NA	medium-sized	TGCAGTGCTAGAGACGGTTATAGCAATCAGCCCCAGCATTTT	CSARDGYSNQPQHF
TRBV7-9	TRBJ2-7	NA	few	TGTGCCAGCAGCCCCCCGGGGTTCTTCTACGAGCAGTACTTC	CASSPPGFFYEQYF
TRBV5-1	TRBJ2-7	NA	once	TGCGCCAGCAGCTTCAGGGGTAGGTCCTACGAGCAGTACTTC	CASSFRGRSYEQYF
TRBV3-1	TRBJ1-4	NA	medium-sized	TGTGCCAGCAGCCAAGATTGGGGGGACCAGGGATTAACTAATGAAAAACTGTTTTTT	CASSQDWGDQGLTNEKLFF
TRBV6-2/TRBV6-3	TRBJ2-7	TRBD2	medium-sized	TGTGCCAGCAGACGACTAGCGGGGGCCCCCTACGAGCAGTACTTC	CASRRLAGAPYEQYF
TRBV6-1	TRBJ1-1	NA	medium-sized	TGTGCCACCGTACACGCCAACACTGAAGCTTTCTTT	CATVHANTEAFF
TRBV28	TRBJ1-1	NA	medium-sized	TGTGCCAGCAGTTTATTTCCCAGGAGGGCTTTCTTT	CASSLFPRRAFF
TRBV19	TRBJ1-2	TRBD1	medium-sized	TGTGCCAGTAGTATCACAGGGGGTTATGGCTACACCTTC	CASSITGGYGYTF
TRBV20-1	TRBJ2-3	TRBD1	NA	TGCAGTGCTAGAGGCACGACAGGGGGAAGAGATACGCAGTATTTT	CSARGTTGGRDTQYF
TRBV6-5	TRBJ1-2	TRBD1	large	TGTGCCAGCAGAAACAGGCAGGGGGCGAACTATGGCTACACCTTC	CASRNRQGANYGYTF
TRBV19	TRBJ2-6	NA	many	TGTGCCAGTAGTATCCAAAGAGAAGGACCGTACTCTGGGGCCAACGTCCTGACTTTC	CASSIQREGPYSGANVLTF
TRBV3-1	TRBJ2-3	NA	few	TGTGCCAGCAGCCAAGCTCTGGGGGATACGCAGTATTTT	CASSQALGDTQYF
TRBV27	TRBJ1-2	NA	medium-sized	TGTGCCAGCAGTCGACGCGGGACGCCAGGAAGGGGCTACACCTTC	CASSRRGTPGRGYTF
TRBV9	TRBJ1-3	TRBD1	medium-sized	TGTGCCAGCAGCTCCTGGACAGGGAGAAACACCATATATTTT	CASSSWTGRNTIYF
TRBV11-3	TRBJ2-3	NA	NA	TGTGCCAGCAGCTTAGGGGGAGATACGCAGTATTTT	CASSLGGDTQYF
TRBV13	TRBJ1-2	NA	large	TGTGCCAGCAGCCCAAGCCTGGACTTTGCGGGAGGCTACACCTTC	CASSPSLDFAGGYTF
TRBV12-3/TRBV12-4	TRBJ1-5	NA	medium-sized	TGTGCCAGCAGTTTAGGGGCTGGCCGGGGTCAGCCCCAGCATTTT	CASSLGAGRGQPQHF
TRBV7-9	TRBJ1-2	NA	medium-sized	TGTGCCAGCAGCTTCACCAGGGAGGACTATGGCTACACCTTC	CASSFTREDYGYTF
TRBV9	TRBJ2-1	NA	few	TGTGCCAGCAGCGTACGACTTGGGGGCTCCTACAATGAGCAGTTCTTC	CASSVRLGGSYNEQFF
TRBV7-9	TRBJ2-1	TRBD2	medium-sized	TGTGCCAGCAGCTCCTACCGCCAGCGGGGGAGCAATGAGCAGTTCTTC	CASSSYRQRGSNEQFF
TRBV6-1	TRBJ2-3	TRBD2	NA	TGTGCCAGCAGTGTCCGGCAAGGGGACTACACAGATACGCAGTATTTT	CASSVRQGDYTDTQYF
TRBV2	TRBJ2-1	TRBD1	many	TGTGCCAGCAGCGAACCGGGACAGGGGGCTAATGAGCAGTTCTTC	CASSEPGQGANEQFF
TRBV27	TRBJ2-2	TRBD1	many	TGTGCCAGCAGCAGGGACAGGGGAACGGGGGAGCTGTTTTTT	CASSRDRGTGELFF
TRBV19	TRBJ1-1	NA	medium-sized	TGTGCCAGTAGTATAGGTGGGGGGAACACTGAAGCTTTCTTT	CASSIGGGNTEAFF
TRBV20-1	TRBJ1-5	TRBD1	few	TGCAGTGCTCGGGGACAGGGTCAGCCCCAGCATTTT	CSARGQGQPQHF
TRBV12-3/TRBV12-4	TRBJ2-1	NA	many	TGTGCCAGCAGACCACAGGGTCGGGAGCAGTTCTTC	CASRPQGREQFF
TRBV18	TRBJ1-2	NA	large	TGTGCCAGCTCACCAGGGGACTATGGCTACACCTTC	CASSPGDYGYTF
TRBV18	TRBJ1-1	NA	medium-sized	TGTGCCAGCTCACCGGGGGGGCGGGACACTGAAGCTTTCTTT	CASSPGGRDTEAFF
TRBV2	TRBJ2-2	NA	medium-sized	TGTGCCAGCAGTGAAGGGTGGGCCGAATTATTCACCGGGGAGCTGTTTTTT	CASSEGWAELFTGELFF
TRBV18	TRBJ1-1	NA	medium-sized	TGTGCCAGCTCACTAGAGGTTACTGAAGCTTTCTTT	CASSLEVTEAFF
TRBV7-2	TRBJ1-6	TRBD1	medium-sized	TGTGCCAGCAGCTTAAACCCAGGGGGCAGATCACCCCTCCACTTT	CASSLNPGGRSPLHF
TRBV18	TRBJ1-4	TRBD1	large	TGTGCCAGCTCACCAGGGTCGTTCTACAGGGGAGCTAATGAAAAACTGTTTTTT	CASSPGSFYRGANEKLFF
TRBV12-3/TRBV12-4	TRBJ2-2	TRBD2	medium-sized	TGTGCCAGCAGTTTAGCGCTGGGTAGCGGGGGGCATAACACCGGGGAGCTGTTTTTT	CASSLALGSGGHNTGELFF
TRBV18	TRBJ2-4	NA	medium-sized	TGTGCCAGCTCACCAGGGACAAACATTCAGTACTTC	CASSPGTNIQYF
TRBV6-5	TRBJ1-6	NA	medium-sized	TGTGCCAGCAGTTACCGGGACAATAATTCACCCCTCCACTTT	CASSYRDNNSPLHF
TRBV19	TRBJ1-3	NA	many	TGTGCCAGTAGCCCGGCGGGCTCTGGAAACACCATATATTTT	CASSPAGSGNTIYF
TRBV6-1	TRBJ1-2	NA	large	TGTGCCAGCCAGGAAAGGGGTTCGCCTCGCTATGGCTACACCTTC	CASQERGSPRYGYTF
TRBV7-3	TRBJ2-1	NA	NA	TGTGCCAGCAGTGCTCCCCCGGCAGGGTTGAATGAGCAGTTCTTC	CASSAPPAGLNEQFF
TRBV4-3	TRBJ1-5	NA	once	TGCGCCAGCAGCCAAGATTTCGGCGGATACCATCAGCCCCAGCATTTT	CASSQDFGGYHQPQHF
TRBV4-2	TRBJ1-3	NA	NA	TGTGCCAGCAGCCCGTCCCAGGCATTCTCTGGAAACACCATATATTTT	CASSPSQAFSGNTIYF
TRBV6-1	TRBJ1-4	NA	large	TGTGCCAGCAGGACACCCCCAGGAAAACTGTTTTTT	CASRTPPGKLFF
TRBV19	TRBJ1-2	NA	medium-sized	TGTGCCAGTAGTCCGTGGCCTCGGGACTATGGCTACACCTTC	CASSPWPRDYGYTF
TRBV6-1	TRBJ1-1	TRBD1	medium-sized	TGTGCCAGCAGCGGACAGGGGTATACTGAAGCTTTCTTT	CASSGQGYTEAFF